This T cell receptor (beta chain) was identified during a study of cytomegalovirus exposure and HLA in healthy donors. Study-level results: Overall, under 200 TCR beta chains were annotated as cytomegalovirus-associated.

The junction had 0 bases not matched to a gene; V was cut back by 2 bases and J by 4 bases. The CDR3 is 13 amino acids. Germline CDR1 and CDR2: MNHNY and SVGAGI (reference sequence). Using immunoSEQ multiplex PCR, the repertoire was profiled, and TCRdb retains in-frame clones only, with some absent. Of a few hundred thousand clones listed, less than 95% are singletons. Concerning this clone: Its specificity is unknown.

The receptor comes from a woman aged 25-40 years in good health and CMV-seronegative. Sequenced: PBMCs. This chain joins TRBV6-6 and TRBJ1-1; the match to TRBD1 covers 8 bases. Written as DNA, the CDR3 is TGTGCCAGCAGTTACACAGGGGGCACTGAAGCTTTCTTT. Translating gives CASSYTGGTEAFF.